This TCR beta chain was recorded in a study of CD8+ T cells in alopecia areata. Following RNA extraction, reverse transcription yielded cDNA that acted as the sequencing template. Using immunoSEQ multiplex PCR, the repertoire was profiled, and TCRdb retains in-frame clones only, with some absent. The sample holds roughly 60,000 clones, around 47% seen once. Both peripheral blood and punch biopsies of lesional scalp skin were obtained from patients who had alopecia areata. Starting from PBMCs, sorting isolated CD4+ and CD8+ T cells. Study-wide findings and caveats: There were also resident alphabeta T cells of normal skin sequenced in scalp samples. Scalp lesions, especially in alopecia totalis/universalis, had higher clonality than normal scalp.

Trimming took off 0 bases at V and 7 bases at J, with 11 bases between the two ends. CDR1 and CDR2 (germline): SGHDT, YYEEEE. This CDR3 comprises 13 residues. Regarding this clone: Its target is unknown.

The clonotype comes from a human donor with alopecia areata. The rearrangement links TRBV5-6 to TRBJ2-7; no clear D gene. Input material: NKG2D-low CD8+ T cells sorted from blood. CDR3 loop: CASSLVWPGEQYF. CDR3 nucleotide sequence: TGTGCCAGCAGCTTGGTGTGGCCTGGGGAGCAGTACTTC.